The next 26 T cell receptor beta chains were all read from a single sample in a study of T cells in Graves' hyperthyroidism and ophthalmopathy. The CDR3 regions of TCR beta were amplified from RNA transcripts. Initially, a first-round RT-PCR of the TCR CDR3 employed the HTBI primer set. One entry per CDR3 protein, called by TCRdb with MiXCR from the multiplex PCR reads. The sample lists roughly 750,000 distinct CDR3 sequences, 16% occurring once. The specimen was blood. The receptors stem from a man between 18 and 29 years old with Graves' hyperthyroidism.

The chain links TRBV29-1 to TRBJ2-3; 7 bases fit TRBD1. Per germline, CDR1 SQVTM and CDR2 ANQGSEA. J was trimmed by 11 bases and V by 7 bases; bases with no gene match: 6. The CDR3 spans 10 residues. CDR3 residues: CSGERQGQYF. CDR3 sequence (DNA): TGCAGCGGAGAAAGACAGGGGCAGTATTTT.

This clonotype was picked up a small number of times. The rearrangement uses TRBV11-1 and TRBJ2-1; 10 nucleotides align to TRBD2. Germline V lookup: CDR1 SGHAT, CDR2 FQDESV (reference sequence). The CDR3 is 17 amino acids. Unmatched junction bases numbered 14, after V lost 4 bases and J lost 8 bases. CDR3 in amino acids: CASSSPRPSGSTDEQFF. The CDR3 region has the DNA TGTGCCAGCAGCTCCCCCCGGCCTAGCGGGAGTACAGATGAGCAGTTCTTC.

There are a few counts of this clonotype. The chain combines TRBV6-2 or TRBV6-3 with TRBJ1-5, with a possible D match to TRBD1 (6 bases). In germline, CDR1 is MNHEY, CDR2 SVGEGT. The CDR3 consists of 19 residues. Deletions cut 5 bases from V and 1 base from J, with 24 bases between. CDR3 sequence: CASSKSGTLTPGSNQPQHF. For the CDR3, the DNA is TGTGCCAGCAGTAAATCCGGGACACTCACCCCGGGGAGCAATCAGCCCCAGCATTTT.

Note on this clonotype: The junction departs from germline at one end; a sequencing error may be responsible. This sequence joins TRBV28 and TRBJ2-4; D might be TRBD1 (5 bases). Germline V gives CDR1 MDHEN, CDR2 SYDVKM. The CDR3 runs to 13 residues. DNA of the CDR3: TGTGCCAAGACGCAGGGCCTAAAAAACACTCAGTACTTC. The encoded protein is CAKTQGLKNTQYF.

The table lists this clonotype with a few counts. The chain uses TRBV7-3 and TRBJ2-1, with TRBD1 identical over 8 bases. V dropped 5 bases and J dropped 9; count of bases not matched to a gene: 0. The CDR3 covers 11 residues. From germline, CDR1 is SGHTA and CDR2 FQGTGA. The CDR3 sequence is CASSTGGEQFF. The CDR3 DNA follows: TGTGCCAGCAGCACAGGGGGTGAGCAGTTCTTC.

The genes are TRBV29-1 and TRBJ2-1, with 8 bases fitting TRBD2. CDR1 SQVTM and CDR2 ANQGSEA come from the germline V gene. After removal of 5 bases from V and 0 bases from J, the junction contained 3 bases not matched to a gene. The CDR3 contains 14 residues. In nucleotides, the CDR3 is TGCAGCGTTAGAGCGGGAGACTCCTACAATGAGCAGTTCTTC. This gives the protein CSVRAGDSYNEQFF.

This clonotype was picked up many times. The V call is TRBV18, the J call TRBJ2-5, with D maybe TRBD2 (6 bases). Germline CDR1 reads KGHSH; CDR2 reads LQKENI. V lost 4 bases to trimming and J lost 5 bases, with 8 bases between them. The CDR3 is 12 amino acids. CDR3 nucleotides: TGTGCCAGCTCACGGGAGGTCGAGACCCAGTACTTC. Translated: CASSREVETQYF.

The chain is built from TRBV4-3 and TRBJ2-7; D is uncertain. The CDR3 is 15 amino acids. Trimming removed 0 bases from V and 2 bases from J, with 11 bases in between. Germline assignment: CDR1 LGHNA and CDR2 YSLEER. CDR3 nucleotides: TGCGCCAGCAGCCAAGAACTCGTGGTTACCTACGAGCAGTACTTC. Translation: CASSQELVVTYEQYF.

The chain recombines TRBV7-8 with TRBJ2-7, with TRBD2 matching 10 bases. Trimming at V came to 5 bases and at J to 3 bases, leaving 7 bases not matched to a gene. Germline V CDR1 and CDR2: SGHVS, FQNEAQ. This CDR3 has 15 amino acids. CDR3 DNA sequence: TGTGCCAGCAGCCCGGGACTAGCGAAAATCTACGAGCAGTACTTC. This sequence encodes CASSPGLAKIYEQYF.

The rearrangement uses TRBV20-1 and TRBJ2-1, with 11 nucleotides matching TRBD2. CDR1 and CDR2 from the germline V gene are DFQATT and SNEGSKA (reference sequence). The CDR3 length is 14 residues. V shed 3 bases and J 6 bases; nucleotides not matched to a gene: 4. The CDR3 DNA is TGCAGTGCTAGGGGACTAGCGGCTTCCAATGAGCAGTTCTTC. It codes for CSARGLAASNEQFF.

The CDR3 bases are TGCGCCAGCGGCCAGGGAGGGGGCTCCTACAATGAGCAGTTCTTC. Its protein is CASGQGGGSYNEQFF. The chain combines TRBV5-1 with TRBJ2-1, with a weak D call TRBD2 (7 bases). The germline gives CDR1 SGHRS, CDR2 YFSETQ. V was trimmed by 7 bases and J by 0 bases, leaving 14 bases between them. CDR3 length: 15 residues.

The chain couples TRBV7-9 to TRBJ1-4; 7 bases line up with TRBD1. This CDR3 has 13 residues. Trimming at V came to 6 bases and at J to 6 bases, leaving 4 bases not matched to a gene. The germline CDR1 and CDR2 sequences are SEHNR and FQNEAQ (reference sequence). This CDR3 reads CASRFGTDEKLFF. CDR3 coding DNA: TGTGCCAGCAGGTTCGGGACAGATGAAAAACTGTTTTTT.

The genes are TRBV6-1 and TRBJ2-7; the match to TRBD1 covers 7 bases. Germline V gene sequence: CDR1 MNHNS, CDR2 SASEGT. Germline trimming cut 2 bases from V and 0 bases from J; bases unmatched to any gene: 4. This CDR3 has 15 amino acids. CDR3: CASSELGDSSYEQYF. In DNA form, the CDR3 reads TGTGCCAGCAGTGAACTTGGGGACAGCTCCTACGAGCAGTACTTC.

V gene TRBV4-2 combines with J gene TRBJ2-7; no firm D call. The V end was cut by 1 base, the J end by 1 base, with 11 bases between. The CDR3 loop spans 15 amino acids. The germline CDR1 and CDR2 sequences are LGHNA and YNFKEQ. The CDR3 region is CASSQVVGKSYEQYF. DNA for the CDR3: TGTGCCAGCAGCCAAGTCGTAGGCAAGTCCTACGAGCAGTACTTC.

This clonotype was seen more than once but under ten times. The rearrangement links TRBV4-2 to TRBJ1-2; the D is unclear. CDR1 and CDR2 (germline): LGHNA, YNFKEQ. Trimming shortened V by 3 bases and J by 6 bases, and 17 bases separated the two germline ends. CDR3 length: 15 residues. CDR3 nucleotides: TGTGCCAGCAGCCACCTACCGGGCCCCCCGGATGGCTACACCTTC. Encoded protein: CASSHLPGPPDGYTF.

The rearrangement uses TRBV29-1 and TRBJ1-1, with 9 bases matching TRBD1. Germline V gene sequence: CDR1 SQVTM, CDR2 ANQGSEA. Unmatched junction bases numbered 4, after V lost 4 bases and J lost 4 bases. CDR3 length: 13 residues. CDR3 residues: CSVVGTGFTEAFF. The CDR3 DNA sequence: TGCAGCGTTGTGGGGACAGGGTTCACTGAAGCTTTCTTT.

This clonotype has only a few counts. V gene TRBV2 combines with J gene TRBJ2-2, with 11 bases aligning to TRBD1. Germline V gene sequence: CDR1 SNHLY, CDR2 FYNNEI. With 8 bases clipped from V and 0 bases from J, the junction kept 5 bases outside the gene matches. The CDR3 is 16 amino acids. CDR3 residues: CASGWTGGTNTGELFF. For the CDR3, the DNA is TGTGCCAGCGGATGGACAGGGGGCACGAACACCGGGGAGCTGTTTTTT.

This clonotype was seen a few times. The gene calls are TRBV13 and TRBJ1-1, with D uncertain. The ends were cut back, 2 bases at V and 5 bases at J, with 9 bases in the middle. Per the germline V gene, CDR1 is PRHDT and CDR2 is FYEKMQ (reference sequence). The CDR3 contains 13 residues. The CDR3 DNA sequence: TGTGCCAGCAGCTTATGGCCTCGGACTGAAGCTTTCTTT. Translating it yields CASSLWPRTEAFF.

There are a few counts of this clonotype. Given a much more abundant clone one base away, this may be a read error. V and J are TRBV2 and TRBJ1-2; D remains ambiguous. Germline-derived CDR1 and CDR2 are SNHLY and FYNNEI. The CDR3 totals 11 residues. The chain's CDR3 is CTIPRRTGYTF. The CDR3 coding sequence is TGTACCATCCCCCGGAGGACTGGCTACACCTTC.

This clonotype occurred many times. V gene TRBV29-1 combines with J gene TRBJ2-7, with D perhaps matching TRBD2 (6 bases). Germline CDR1 reads SQVTM; CDR2 reads ANQGSEA. The CDR3 extends over 16 amino acids. Trimming took 0 bases from V and 4 from J, leaving 19 bases between them. The CDR3 sequence: CSVEDRDSPGAYEQYF. The CDR3 DNA reads as TGCAGCGTTGAAGATAGGGACTCCCCCGGCGCATACGAGCAGTACTTC.

The rearrangement joins TRBV24-1 to TRBJ2-2; tentative D call: TRBD2 (5 bases). There are 13 residues in the CDR3. The V end was cut by 8 bases, the J end by 4 bases, with 10 bases between. Germline V gene lookup returns CDR1 KGHDR and CDR2 SFDVKD. CDR3 protein: CATTPGFTGELFF. DNA of the CDR3: TGTGCCACCACCCCGGGGTTCACCGGGGAGCTGTTTTTT.

The chain recombines TRBV28 with TRBJ2-1; D may match TRBD1 or TRBD2 (5 bases each). Between the trimmed V and J ends, which lost 6 bases and 12 bases, there was a span of 18 bases. The length of the CDR3 is 13 residues. Germline V gene sequence: CDR1 MDHEN, CDR2 SYDVKM. The CDR3 DNA reads TGTGCCAGCAGGAGGGACCCCGGGGATTGGCAGTTCTTC. It is translated as CASRRDPGDWQFF.

The rearrangement uses TRBV5-8 and TRBJ2-7; TRBD2 might be the D (5 bases). V lost 0 bases and J 3 bases, leaving 13 bases between the germline ends. CDR1 is SGHTS and CDR2 is YDEGEE in the germline V gene. This CDR3 spans 15 amino acids. This CDR3 reads CASSLGPKRVYEQYF. The CDR3 DNA follows: TGTGCCAGCAGCTTGGGACCGAAGAGGGTCTACGAGCAGTACTTC.

This clonotype appeared a few times. One junction end does not reproduce the germline sequence, and a read error may be involved. The chain recombines TRBV6-1 with TRBJ2-7; 14 bases map to TRBD2. This CDR3 contains 15 residues. Per the germline V gene, CDR1 is MNHNS and CDR2 is SASEGT. CDR3 in amino acids: CVSRPTSGRVYEQYF. CDR3 bases: TGTGTCAGCAGACCGACTAGCGGGAGGGTGTACGAGCAGTACTTC.

Ten or more counts support this clonotype. J is TRBJ2-7 and V is TRBV15, with D perhaps TRBD1 (6 bases). Between the trimmed V and J ends, which lost 5 bases and 0 bases, there was a span of 14 bases. The CDR3 contains 15 residues. Germline CDR1 LNHNV, CDR2 YYDKDF (reference sequence). The CDR3 spells CATSPRDKVSYEQYF. CDR3 DNA: TGTGCCACCAGCCCCCGGGACAAGGTCTCCTACGAGCAGTACTTC. Supplemented by reference TRBV15 and TRBJ2-7, the full variable domain reads DAMVIQNPRYQVTQFGKPVTLSCSQTLNHNVMYWYQQKSSQAPKLLFHYYDKDFNNEADTPDNFQSRRPNTSFCFLDIRSPGLGDTAMYLCATSPRDKVSYEQYFGPGTRLTVT.

V gene TRBV24-1 combines with J gene TRBJ2-5; TRBD1 agrees at 8 bases. Germline CDR1 and CDR2: KGHDR and SFDVKD. Trimming at V came to 10 bases and at J to 4 bases, leaving 4 bases not matched to a gene. CDR3 length equals 12 residues. For the CDR3, the DNA is TGTGCCACACAGGGGGGAGGAGAGACCCAGTACTTC. It translates to CATQGGGETQYF.